These 28 T cell receptor beta chains were sequenced from one sample in a study of blood T cells in healthy people across ages. The authors ran a second PCR of about 6 to 11 cycles using a sample-barcoded 5' primer and a J-beta primer mix. TCRdb itself ran the 5' RACE reads through MiXCR, one entry per CDR3 protein. This table has 600,000 to 650,000 distinct CDR3 sequences, roughly three fifths appearing once. The source material was blood. The receptors were sampled from a man in his 60s in good health.

The chain joins TRBV20-1 to TRBJ1-6; D call uncertain. The germline V and J ends were trimmed by 1 base and 2 bases, with 12 bases remaining between them. The CDR3 length is 16 residues. CDR1 and CDR2 from the germline V gene are DFQATT and SNEGSKA (reference sequence). Here the CDR3 DNA reads TGCAGTGCTAGAGTAGGCAGTCGGACCTATAATTCACCCCTCCACTTT. Translation: CSARVGSRTYNSPLHF.

This chain links TRBV2 with TRBJ1-1, with D possibly being TRBD1 (5 bases). This CDR3 spans 14 amino acids. Germline CDR1 reads SNHLY; CDR2 reads FYNNEI. The V and J ends lost 8 bases and 3 bases respectively, with 16 bases between them. The CDR3 region is CASSLRGGDTEAFF. In nucleotides, the CDR3 is TGTGCCAGCTCCCTGCGTGGGGGGGACACTGAAGCTTTCTTT.

The chain couples TRBV7-9 to TRBJ1-6; D is unclear. Trimming pared 1 base from V and 10 bases from J, leaving 11 bases between. The germline V gene encodes CDR1 SEHNR and CDR2 FQNEAQ (reference sequence). CDR3 length: 14 amino acids. The CDR3 region has the DNA TGTGCCAGCAGCTTAGGAGGGCACGGATCACCCCTCCACTTT. This codes for CASSLGGHGSPLHF.

The table lists this clonotype with a few counts. This chain joins TRBV20-1 and TRBJ2-5; 7 bases align to TRBD2. Looked up from germline, CDR1 is DFQATT and CDR2 is SNEGSKA (reference sequence). The CDR3 totals 14 residues. V trimming: 4 bases; J trimming: 2 bases; junction bases outside the gene matches: 7. In DNA form, the CDR3 reads TGCAGTGCTAACGTAGCGGGCAAGCAAGAGACCCAGTACTTC. It yields the protein CSANVAGKQETQYF.

Comment on this clonotype: One end of the junction does not line up with germline, which may come from a read error. The CDR3 region is CSARETTGGGGYTF. CDR3 bases: TGCAGTGCCAGAGAGACGACAGGGGGCGGTGGCTACACCTTC. The chain joins TRBV20-1 to TRBJ1-2; 10 positions match TRBD1. CDR1 and CDR2 from the germline V gene are DFQATT and SNEGSKA (reference sequence). The CDR3 covers 14 residues.

V usage is TRBV2 and J usage is TRBJ2-6; D is ambiguous. The CDR3 sequence is 14 residues long. With 7 bases removed from V and 2 bases from J, the gap between germline ends came to 9 bases. Germline V gives CDR1 SNHLY, CDR2 FYNNEI. The CDR3 sequence is CASIPATGANVLTF. As DNA, the CDR3 is TGTGCCAGCATCCCCGCAACTGGGGCCAACGTCCTGACTTTC.

This sequence joins TRBV5-1 and TRBJ2-3, with 8 bases aligning to TRBD1. The germline V gene has CDR1 SGHRS and CDR2 YFSETQ. Trimming took 4 bases from V and 4 from J; bases not matched to a gene: 11. CDR3 length: 16 amino acids. The CDR3 bases are TGCGCCAGCAGCCCCCGGACAGGGATTCCTCCAGATACGCAGTATTTT. Protein sequence: CASSPRTGIPPDTQYF.

This chain uses TRBV7-9 with TRBJ2-1; D is unresolved. Trimming took off 2 bases at V and 2 bases at J, with 13 bases between the two ends. CDR3 size: 16 residues. In germline, CDR1 is SEHNR, CDR2 FQNEAQ (reference sequence). This chain's CDR3 is CASSLRMGSTYNEQFF. The CDR3 coding sequence is TGTGCCAGCAGCTTACGGATGGGCTCAACCTACAATGAGCAGTTCTTC. The full variable domain, in which reference TRBV7-9 and TRBJ2-1 provide the parts outside the CDR3, is DTGVSQNPRHKITKRGQNVTFRCDPISEHNRLYWYRQTLGQGPEFLTYFQNEAQLEKSRLLSDRFSAERPKGSFSTLEIQRTEQGDSAMYLCASSLRMGSTYNEQFFGPGTRLTVL.

V usage is TRBV7-2 and J usage is TRBJ2-1, with D unclear. CDR3 length: 13 residues. V was trimmed by 5 bases and J by 7 bases, leaving 12 bases between them. From germline, CDR1 is SGHTA and CDR2 FQGNSA. The CDR3 region has the DNA TGTGCCAGCAGCCAAGGCGAGTTGAATGAGCAGTTCTTC. As protein: CASSQGELNEQFF.

This chain links TRBV4-1 with TRBJ1-2; possibly TRBD1 for D (6 bases). The CDR3 runs 18 residues. Germline assignment: CDR1 MGHRA and CDR2 YSYEKL. V was pared by 0 bases and J by 4 bases, with 21 bases between. The CDR3 here is CASSQDMGGAADGYGYTF. DNA of the CDR3: TGCGCCAGCAGCCAAGACATGGGGGGCGCGGCCGACGGCTATGGCTACACCTTC.

The J gene is TRBJ1-3, the V gene TRBV29-1; weak D call: TRBD1 (5 bases). Germline values: CDR1 SQVTM, CDR2 ANQGSEA. V dropped 6 bases and J dropped 4 bases, with 10 bases sitting between them. The length of the CDR3 is 12 residues. CDR3 residues: CSVGTDGNTIYF. In DNA form, the CDR3 reads TGCAGCGTGGGGACGGACGGAAACACCATATATTTT.

This clonotype was found a few times. CDR3 protein: CAKRLASAYEQYF. CDR3 nucleotide sequence: TGTGCCAAAAGACTAGCGTCAGCCTACGAGCAGTACTTC. The J gene is TRBJ2-7, the V gene TRBV24-1, with TRBD2 identical over 8 bases. Trimming took 11 bases from V and 2 from J; bases not matched to a gene: 7. The CDR3 totals 13 residues. The germline gives CDR1 KGHDR, CDR2 SFDVKD.

In its sample, this clonotype was seen a few times. CDR3 residues: CAISESNEGFQPQHF. The CDR3 nucleotides are TGTGCCATCAGTGAGTCGAACGAGGGATTTCAGCCCCAGCATTTT. This chain links TRBV10-3 with TRBJ1-5; D call uncertain. With 0 bases removed from V and 6 bases from J, the gap between germline ends came to 12 bases. The CDR3 is made up of 15 amino acids. The germline gives CDR1 ENHRY, CDR2 SYGVKD.

The chain combines TRBV4-1 with TRBJ2-5; D remains unclear. V lost 0 bases, J lost 5 bases, and 13 bases lay in between. CDR3 length equals 15 residues. Per the germline V gene, CDR1 is MGHRA and CDR2 is YSYEKL. The CDR3 protein is CASSQEELRQETQYF. DNA of the CDR3: TGCGCCAGCAGCCAAGAGGAGCTGCGGCAGGAGACCCAGTACTTC.

The chain carries TRBV7-9 and TRBJ2-4, with TRBD2 matching over 7 bases. There are 17 residues in the CDR3. CDR1 SEHNR and CDR2 FQNEAQ come from the germline V gene (reference sequence). With 5 bases clipped from V and 8 bases from J, the junction kept 18 bases outside the gene matches. CDR3 sequence: CASSRTPAWGGIDIQYF. The CDR3 DNA is TGTGCCAGCAGCCGAACACCGGCTTGGGGGGGAATAGACATTCAGTACTTC.

This clonotype was detected only a few times. This chain connects TRBV6-6 to TRBJ2-5; D is possibly TRBD2 (5 bases). Germline values: CDR1 MNHNY, CDR2 SVGAGI (reference sequence). The CDR3 is made up of 16 amino acids. Trimming left V 2 bases short and J 4 bases short, with 17 bases between. CDR3 nucleotides: TGTGCCAGCAGTTACGTCGACGGAGGATTTACAGAGACCCAGTACTTC. It yields the protein CASSYVDGGFTETQYF.

This clonotype appeared a few times. V and J are TRBV5-1 and TRBJ2-5, with D uncertain. The germline CDR1 and CDR2 sequences are SGHRS and YFSETQ. V lost 0 bases to trimming and J lost 7 bases, with 13 bases between them. The CDR3 covers 14 residues. The CDR3 region is CASSLDMELGTQYF. CDR3 sequence (DNA): TGCGCCAGCAGCTTGGATATGGAGTTGGGGACCCAGTACTTC.

The V gene is TRBV27, the J gene TRBJ1-6; no definite D call. The germline CDR1 and CDR2 sequences are MNHEY and SMNVEV (reference sequence). V was clipped by 8 bases and J by 0 bases, with 5 bases between them. The CDR3 length is 13 residues. The CDR3 nucleotides read TGTGCCAGCGGCCGCTCCTATAATTCACCCCTCCACTTT. Protein sequence: CASGRSYNSPLHF.

This rearrangement joins TRBV27 to TRBJ1-1, with a tentative D call TRBD1 (5 bases). This CDR3 is 14 amino acids long. Per germline, CDR1 MNHEY and CDR2 SMNVEV (reference sequence). Trimming shortened V by 2 bases and J by 3 bases, and 10 bases separated the two germline ends. For the CDR3, the DNA is TGTGCCAGCAGTTTAAACAGGATTGACACTGAAGCTTTCTTT. As protein: CASSLNRIDTEAFF.

This chain uses TRBV28 with TRBJ2-5; 9 bases are shared with TRBD2. From germline, CDR1 is MDHEN and CDR2 SYDVKM. With V trimmed by 2 bases and J by 5 bases, 6 bases remained unmatched. The CDR3 is 15 residues long. CDR3 loop: CASSLRAGGSETQYF. In DNA form, the CDR3 reads TGTGCCAGCAGTTTACGAGCGGGGGGATCTGAGACCCAGTACTTC.

This clonotype was observed a few times. Here the CDR3 reads CASSQENRDTEAFF. In DNA form, the CDR3 reads TGTGCCAGCAGCCAAGAGAACAGGGACACTGAAGCTTTCTTT. V usage is TRBV4-2 and J usage is TRBJ1-1; maybe TRBD1 (6 bases). Trimming took off 0 bases at V and 3 bases at J, with 8 bases between the two ends. The CDR3 runs to 14 residues. Per germline, CDR1 LGHNA and CDR2 YNFKEQ.

This clonotype was counted between two and nine times. This chain connects TRBV9 to TRBJ2-5; no clear D gene. Between the trimmed V and J ends, which lost 4 bases and 5 bases, there was a span of 12 bases. The CDR3 totals 13 residues. The germline CDR1 and CDR2 sequences are SGDLS and YYNGEE. CDR3 in DNA: TGTGCCAGCAGCTCCGAGAACTCCGAGACCCAGTACTTC. Translation: CASSSENSETQYF.

Only a few counts were recorded for this clonotype. The chain combines TRBV20-1 with TRBJ2-7; 7 bases agree with TRBD1. The CDR3 has 12 residues. V was clipped by 3 bases and J by 2 bases; unmatched bases: 1. Germline CDR1 reads DFQATT; CDR2 reads SNEGSKA (reference sequence). The CDR3 nucleotides are TGCAGTGCTAGGGGACAGACCTACGAGCAGTACTTC. Translation: CSARGQTYEQYF.

The rearrangement links TRBV18 to TRBJ1-6; D might be TRBD1 (5 bases). Trimming shortened V by 6 bases and J by 7 bases, and 13 bases separated the two germline ends. This CDR3 has 14 residues. Germline CDR1 reads KGHSH; CDR2 reads LQKENI. As DNA, the CDR3 is TGTGCCAGCTCCCCGGGGGGGGTCAATTCACCCCTCCACTTT. Its protein is CASSPGGVNSPLHF.

This chain joins TRBV7-2 and TRBJ2-1; the D is unclear. Trimming removed 8 bases from V and 10 bases from J, with 15 bases in between. The CDR3 runs 12 residues. The germline V gene has CDR1 SGHTA and CDR2 FQGNSA. As DNA, the CDR3 is TGTGCCAGCCGTATTCTAGGCGGCGAGCAGTTCTTC. Protein sequence: CASRILGGEQFF.

Only a few counts were recorded for this clonotype. The V gene is TRBV10-1, the J gene TRBJ2-5; 7 bases match TRBD2. The CDR3 is 15 amino acids. CDR1 WNHNN and CDR2 SYGVQD come from the germline V gene (reference sequence). Trimming at V came to 0 bases and at J to 1 base, leaving 2 bases not matched to a gene. CDR3 sequence: CASSESIAGQETQYF. CDR3 nucleotide sequence: TGCGCCAGCAGTGAGTCGATAGCGGGCCAAGAGACCCAGTACTTC.

The genes are TRBV2 and TRBJ1-1; D gene uncertain. The V end was cut by 5 bases, the J end by 9 bases, with 13 bases between. The germline V gene encodes CDR1 SNHLY and CDR2 FYNNEI. The CDR3 spans 12 residues. The CDR3 is CASSSRPSQAFF. The CDR3, as DNA: TGTGCCAGCAGTTCCCGGCCCTCCCAAGCTTTCTTT.

This clonotype occurred a few times. This chain uses TRBV20-1 with TRBJ2-7, with D unresolved. The CDR3 runs to 12 residues. Trimming took 3 bases from V and 2 from J, leaving 8 bases between them. Germline assignment: CDR1 DFQATT and CDR2 SNEGSKA (reference sequence). The CDR3 coding sequence is TGCAGTGCTAGGGGTGGCCCCTACGAGCAGTACTTC. This translates into CSARGGPYEQYF.